These 31 T cell receptor beta chains were all obtained from the same sample, sequenced in a study of T-cell reconstitution after alpha-beta-depleted transplantation in children. Unique molecular identifiers were incorporated when the TCRbeta library was constructed. TCRdb called the PCR reads again in MiXCR, with one record for every CDR3 protein. This table has approximately 47,000 distinct CDR3 sequences, roughly 52% appearing once. The sequences come from peripheral blood, collected before TCRalphabeta/CD19-depleted stem cell transplant. The receptors stem from a boy less than two years old with SCID, due to receive a stem cell transplant.

The gene calls are TRBV5-1 and TRBJ2-3; the D gene is possibly TRBD2 (6 bases). Germline assignment: CDR1 SGHRS and CDR2 YFSETQ. Trimming pared 0 bases from V and 8 bases from J, leaving 7 bases between. This CDR3 is built from 12 residues. Written as DNA, the CDR3 is TGCGCCAGCAGCTTGGCGGAGGGTACGCAGTATTTT. Amino acid sequence: CASSLAEGTQYF.

This clonotype was observed a few times. The chain carries TRBV5-1 and TRBJ1-6; 10 nucleotides agree with TRBD1. The CDR3 extends over 14 amino acids. CDR1 and CDR2 (germline): SGHRS, YFSETQ. With V trimmed by 6 bases and J by 8 bases, 5 bases remained unmatched. CDR3 protein: CASTRDRGDSPLHF. For the CDR3, the DNA is TGCGCCAGCACAAGGGACAGGGGAGATTCACCCCTCCACTTT.

This clonotype has a count of ten or more. This chain connects TRBV5-1 to TRBJ1-6; 8 nucleotides agree with TRBD1. CDR3 length: 15 amino acids. CDR1 SGHRS and CDR2 YFSETQ come from the germline V gene. The J segment lost 3 bases and the V segment lost 4 bases, leaving 3 bases of the junction unmatched. Here the CDR3 reads CASSADRVYNSPLHF. The CDR3 DNA reads TGCGCCAGCAGCGCGGACAGGGTCTATAATTCACCCCTCCACTTT.

V is TRBV6-1 and J is TRBJ2-5; 10 positions match TRBD2. The CDR3 is 15 amino acids. With 6 bases clipped from V and 2 bases from J, the junction kept 6 bases outside the gene matches. Germline V CDR1 and CDR2: MNHNS, SASEGT. CDR3 in amino acids: CASSRVSGGQETQYF. In nucleotides, the CDR3 is TGTGCCAGCAGCCGCGTTAGCGGGGGGCAAGAGACCCAGTACTTC.

This clonotype was recorded a few times. The genes are TRBV9 and TRBJ2-5, with D tentatively TRBD1 or TRBD2 (5 bases each). This CDR3 is built from 13 residues. Trimming stripped 3 bases from V and 2 bases from J, with 8 bases between. Germline CDR1 reads SGDLS; CDR2 reads YYNGEE. The chain's CDR3 is CASSGDVQETQYF. For the CDR3, the DNA is TGTGCCAGCAGCGGGGACGTACAAGAGACCCAGTACTTC. Together with reference TRBV9 and TRBJ2-5, the CDR3 gives the full variable domain: DSGVTQTPKHLITATGQRVTLRCSPRSGDLSVYWYQQSLDQGLQFLIQYYNGEERAKGNILERFSAQQFPDLHSELNLSSLELGDSALYFCASSGDVQETQYFGPGTRLLVL.

The rearrangement links TRBV5-4 to TRBJ1-3; D uncertain. This CDR3 has 15 residues. CDR1 is SGHNT, CDR2 YYREEE, per germline (reference sequence). Between the trimmed V and J ends, which lost 4 bases and 4 bases, there was a span of 15 bases. CDR3 sequence (DNA): TGTGCCAGCAGCCAGAGCGGGTTCGGCGGAAACACCATATATTTT. Protein: CASSQSGFGGNTIYF.

This clonotype occurred many times. V gene TRBV5-4 combines with J gene TRBJ2-3, with D uncertain. Germline CDR1 SGHNT, CDR2 YYREEE (reference sequence). The CDR3 covers 20 residues. The ends were cut back, 0 bases at V and 0 bases at J, with 23 bases in the middle. CDR3 residues: CASSLDPWVAGRPSTDTQYF. The CDR3 nucleotides read TGTGCCAGCAGCTTGGATCCCTGGGTAGCAGGACGCCCTAGCACAGATACGCAGTATTTT.

This rearrangement joins TRBV7-2 to TRBJ2-1; D is unclear. V was pared by 3 bases and J by 12 bases, with 15 bases between. This CDR3 has 13 amino acids. The germline V gene encodes CDR1 SGHTA and CDR2 FQGNSA. The chain's CDR3 is CASSLLDWDGQFF. For the CDR3, the DNA is TGTGCCAGCAGCTTGTTAGACTGGGATGGGCAGTTCTTC.

The rearrangement uses TRBV20-1 and TRBJ2-1; possible D gene TRBD2, 6 bases. The V gene's germline CDR1 is DFQATT and CDR2 SNEGSKA (reference sequence). CDR3 length: 15 amino acids. Trimming left V 2 bases short and J 6 bases short, with 17 bases between. CDR3 in DNA: TGCAGTGCTAGAACGGGACTCCCTGAGATCAATGAGCAGTTCTTC. Protein: CSARTGLPEINEQFF.

This clonotype has at least ten counts. The CDR3 loop reads CASSQGDLPLDEQFF. DNA for the CDR3: TGCGCCAGCAGCCAAGGGGACTTACCTTTGGATGAGCAGTTCTTC. The J gene is TRBJ2-1, the V gene TRBV4-1, with D possibly being TRBD2 (6 bases). V was cut by 1 base and J by 8 bases, with 15 bases left in between. The CDR3 consists of 15 residues. Germline values: CDR1 MGHRA, CDR2 YSYEKL.

In its sample, this clonotype was seen a few times. This sequence joins TRBV4-2 and TRBJ2-7; TRBD2 matches at 7 bases. The V gene's germline CDR1 is LGHNA and CDR2 YNFKEQ. After removal of 0 bases from V and 7 bases from J, the junction contained 12 bases not matched to a gene. The length of the CDR3 is 16 residues. This chain's CDR3 is CASSQDGDGGAGEQYF. As DNA, the CDR3 is TGTGCCAGCAGCCAAGATGGCGACGGGGGAGCGGGAGAGCAGTACTTC.

This clonotype was counted a single time. The rearrangement uses TRBV6-2 or TRBV6-3 and TRBJ2-1, with 10 bases that match TRBD2. CDR1 MNHEY and CDR2 SVGEGT come from the germline V gene. This CDR3 is built from 15 residues. CDR3 protein: CATSTSAGGSNEQFF. The CDR3 bases are TGTGCTACCAGCACCTCAGCGGGGGGGTCAAATGAGCAGTTCTTC.

This chain connects TRBV6-1 to TRBJ2-7, with D possibly being TRBD1 (6 bases). Trimming removed 6 bases from V and 2 bases from J, with 17 bases in between. There are 15 residues in the CDR3. CDR1 is MNHNS, CDR2 SASEGT, per germline. CDR3 in amino acids: CASRLQGEGPYEQYF. The CDR3 DNA reads as TGTGCCAGCAGACTACAGGGAGAGGGACCCTACGAGCAGTACTTC.

This clonotype has more than one count but fewer than ten. The chain uses TRBV7-9 and TRBJ2-1, with 7 bases fitting TRBD1. The CDR3 spans 15 residues. CDR1 and CDR2 from the germline V gene are SEHNR and FQNEAQ (reference sequence). V shed 11 bases, J shed 6 bases, and the junction held 16 bases outside the gene matches. The CDR3 loop is CAASRGPPGSNEQFF. In nucleotides, the CDR3 is TGTGCCGCATCGAGGGGGCCCCCTGGGAGCAATGAGCAGTTCTTC.

This clonotype was detected only once. The rearrangement uses TRBV20-1 and TRBJ1-5, with TRBD1 as a possible D gene (5 bases). Trimming removed 3 bases at V and 7 bases at J, with 10 bases between. The CDR3 contains 12 residues. Germline values: CDR1 DFQATT, CDR2 SNEGSKA (reference sequence). In DNA form, the CDR3 reads TGCAGTGCTAGGGCGGGGGTCCAGCCCCAGCATTTT. Translation: CSARAGVQPQHF.

This sequence joins TRBV12-3 or TRBV12-4 and TRBJ2-7; tentatively, D is TRBD2 (7 bases). The CDR3 loop spans 16 amino acids. Trimming removed 1 base from V and 0 bases from J, with 13 bases in between. The CDR3: CASSLGPRGGSYEQYF. CDR3 nucleotide sequence: TGTGCCAGCAGTTTAGGACCAAGGGGGGGCTCCTACGAGCAGTACTTC.

The CDR3 is CASAQTSTDTQYF. DNA for the CDR3: TGTGCCAGCGCCCAGACTAGCACAGATACGCAGTATTTT. The V and J genes are TRBV9 and TRBJ2-3, with D unclear. Between the trimmed V and J ends, which lost 7 bases and 0 bases, there was a span of 9 bases. The CDR3 totals 13 residues. Germline values: CDR1 SGDLS, CDR2 YYNGEE.

This sequence joins TRBV11-1 and TRBJ2-4; possible D gene TRBD2, 5 bases. V was clipped by 2 bases and J by 3 bases, with 23 bases between them. From germline, CDR1 is SGHAT and CDR2 FQDESV (reference sequence). The CDR3 length is 19 residues. The CDR3 DNA follows: TGTGCCAGCAGCTTAAGACCCCGGGGAGTGGATGTGGACAAAAACATTCAGTACTTC. As protein: CASSLRPRGVDVDKNIQYF.

This clonotype was detected a few times. The chain uses TRBV7-6 and TRBJ2-3; TRBD2 matches 9 bases. J was trimmed by 5 bases and V by 5 bases; bases with no gene match: 14. The V gene's germline CDR1 is SGHVS and CDR2 FNYEAQ. The CDR3 sequence is 17 residues long. CDR3 sequence reads: CASSPREAGGLGDTQYF. In nucleotides, the CDR3 is TGTGCCAGCAGCCCCAGGGAAGCGGGGGGCCTTGGAGATACGCAGTATTTT. Full variable domain (outside the CDR3, taken from reference TRBV7-6 and TRBJ2-3): GAGVSQSPRYKVTKRGQDVALRCDPISGHVSLYWYRQALGQGPEFLTYFNYEAQQDKSGLPNDRFSAERPEGSISTLTIQRTEQRDSAMYRCASSPREAGGLGDTQYFGPGTRLTVL.

On this clonotype itself: A read error may explain this, as a much larger clone is one base away. The rearrangement uses TRBV7-2 and TRBJ1-2; D might be TRBD1 (6 bases). Germline CDR1 and CDR2: SGHTA and FQGNSA. This CDR3 has 15 residues. The DNA of the CDR3 is TGTGCCAGCAGCTTAGGCACAGGGACCCGCTATGGCTACCCCTTC. Amino acid sequence: CASSLGTGTRYGYPF.

The chain joins TRBV7-8 to TRBJ2-1, with TRBD2 identical over 14 bases. CDR1 SGHVS and CDR2 FQNEAQ come from the germline V gene. The CDR3 extends over 16 amino acids. Trimming took 4 bases from V and 4 from J; bases not matched to a gene: 3. CDR3 sequence: CASSWTSGGIYNEQFF. The CDR3 DNA reads TGTGCCAGCAGCTGGACTAGCGGGGGGATATACAATGAGCAGTTCTTC.

This clonotype was detected only a few times. The CDR3: CASSLPALSRGGPENIQYF. CDR3 in DNA: TGTGCCAGCAGCTTACCCGCCCTTAGCAGAGGGGGCCCAGAAAACATTCAGTACTTC. This chain uses TRBV11-2 with TRBJ2-4; 7 nucleotides align to TRBD1. Germline V gene data show CDR1 as SGHAT and CDR2 as FQNNGV. The CDR3 sequence is 19 residues long. V gave up 2 bases and J gave up 5 bases; unmatched junction bases: 18.

The chain has TRBV20-1 and TRBJ1-4; 7 bases are shared with TRBD1. V shed 3 bases and J 4 bases; nucleotides not matched to a gene: 5. Germline CDR1 DFQATT, CDR2 SNEGSKA (reference sequence). The CDR3 loop spans 14 amino acids. The CDR3 loop reads CSAREQGFNEKLFF. For the CDR3, the DNA is TGCAGTGCTAGGGAACAGGGGTTTAATGAAAAACTGTTTTTT.

The J gene is TRBJ1-5, the V gene TRBV7-2; 9 nucleotides line up with TRBD1. The CDR3 extends over 15 amino acids. After removal of 5 bases from V and 4 bases from J, the junction contained 6 bases not matched to a gene. CDR1 and CDR2 (germline): SGHTA, FQGNSA. CDR3 in amino acids: CASSREGTGNQPQHF. CDR3 nucleotide sequence: TGTGCCAGCAGCCGCGAGGGGACAGGGAATCAGCCCCAGCATTTT.

The J gene is TRBJ2-2, the V gene TRBV7-3; a possible D gene is TRBD2 (6 bases). Germline V gene sequence: CDR1 SGHTA, CDR2 FQGTGA. Between the trimmed V and J ends, which lost 3 bases and 1 base, there was a span of 6 bases. The CDR3 spans 14 residues. Here the CDR3 reads CASSLGGNTGELFF. The CDR3 DNA sequence: TGTGCCAGCAGCTTGGGGGGGAACACCGGGGAGCTGTTTTTT.

This clonotype was counted many times. The chain is built from TRBV7-2 and TRBJ2-7, with a weak D call TRBD1 (6 bases). CDR3 length equals 16 residues. V lost 1 base and J lost 5, with 18 bases in between. Germline values: CDR1 SGHTA, CDR2 FQGNSA. This CDR3 reads CASSLGTWGPRDEQYF. The CDR3 DNA follows: TGTGCCAGCAGCTTAGGAACTTGGGGGCCCCGGGACGAGCAGTACTTC.

This clonotype was picked up many times. The chain uses TRBV7-2 and TRBJ2-7, with TRBD1 identical over 8 bases. Trimming cost V 0 bases and J 3 bases; bases outside gene matches: 7. This CDR3 is built from 16 residues. From germline, CDR1 is SGHTA and CDR2 FQGNSA. The CDR3 bases are TGTGCCAGCAGCTTAGCATACGGGACAGGCCGCTACGAGCAGTACTTC. It translates to CASSLAYGTGRYEQYF.

The genes are TRBV4-3 and TRBJ2-1; 8 bases align to TRBD1. CDR3 length: 14 residues. The V gene end was trimmed by 3 bases and the J gene end by 4 bases; junction bases not matched to a gene: 2. CDR1 and CDR2 (germline): LGHNA, YSLEER. The CDR3 sequence: CASSQRTGYNEQFF. CDR3 DNA sequence: TGCGCCAGCAGCCAGCGGACAGGGTACAATGAGCAGTTCTTC.

The rearrangement links TRBV7-2 to TRBJ2-5, with TRBD2 matching over 10 bases. Losses at the gene ends were 10 bases for V and 5 bases for J; bases not matched to a gene: 7. The V gene's germline CDR1 is SGHTA and CDR2 FQGNSA. The CDR3 is made up of 13 amino acids. The CDR3 sequence: CATLAGGPETQYF. In DNA form, the CDR3 reads TGTGCCACTTTAGCGGGGGGCCCCGAGACCCAGTACTTC.

The sample holds a few counts of this clonotype. The V and J genes are TRBV7-6 and TRBJ2-3, with TRBD1 matching over 7 bases. CDR3 size: 15 residues. The ends lost 7 bases at V and 1 base at J; junction bases unmatched: 8. Germline values: CDR1 SGHVS, CDR2 FNYEAQ. The CDR3 region has the DNA TGTGCCAGCACCCTCGGAGACAGGGGCACAGATACGCAGTATTTT. Protein: CASTLGDRGTDTQYF. Full variable domain (rest looked up from reference TRBV7-6 and TRBJ2-3): GAGVSQSPRYKVTKRGQDVALRCDPISGHVSLYWYRQALGQGPEFLTYFNYEAQQDKSGLPNDRFSAERPEGSISTLTIQRTEQRDSAMYRCASTLGDRGTDTQYFGPGTRLTVL.

This rearrangement joins TRBV20-1 to TRBJ2-1; 10 positions agree with TRBD2. V lost 2 bases to trimming and J lost 0 bases; unmatched junction nucleotides: 4. There are 16 residues in the CDR3. Germline V lookup: CDR1 DFQATT, CDR2 SNEGSKA (reference sequence). The CDR3 sequence: CSARWSGGVSYNEQFF. The CDR3 DNA follows: TGCAGTGCTAGATGGAGCGGGGGGGTCTCCTACAATGAGCAGTTCTTC.